These 14 T cell receptor beta chains were all obtained from the same sample, sequenced in a study of CD8+ T cells in alopecia areata. Extracted RNA was reverse transcribed into cDNA, the sequencing template. Generated by immunoSEQ multiplex PCR, the TCRdb table keeps only in-frame clones and is missing some. Captured here are 90,000 to 130,000 clones, none seen once; the top ten comprise 15% to 20%. Material for sequencing was lesional skin. These receptors all come from a C3H/HeJ mouse with alopecia areata. The strain bears MHC haplotype H2-k.

With regard to this clone: The genes and germline here are from mouse. With the read ending 4 residues before the CDR3 end, the germline J gene is used to fill in that end. The chain uses TRBV13-3 and TRBJ2-7, with TRBD1 as a possible D gene (5 bases). CDR3 length equals 11 residues. Per the germline V gene, CDR1 is NNHDY and CDR2 is SYVADS. The DNA read from the CDR3 is TGTGCCAGCTTCAGGGATTAT. Translated: CASFRDY. The entire CDR3 reads CASFRDYEQYF.

This clone was recorded a few times. The gene names given are mouse names. The observed sequence ends 4 residues before the CDR3 terminus, with the missing tail filled in from the germline J gene. Other nucleotide sequences in the sample specify the same CDR3. The chain joins TRBV19 to TRBJ2-7; 10 positions agree with TRBD2. The germline V gene has CDR1 FNHDT and CDR2 SITEND (reference sequence). The CDR3 runs 13 residues. Incomplete CDR3 DNA: TGTGCCAGCAGTCCTGGACTGGGGGAT. Protein sequence: CASSPGLGD. From start to end, the CDR3 is CASSPGLGDEQYF.

This clone has just a few counts. Gene names refer to mouse genes. Read sequence stops 4 residues before the CDR3 end, and the germline J gene provides the missing end. The rearrangement links TRBV13-3 to TRBJ1-4; possible D gene TRBD1, 6 bases. CDR1 is NNHDY and CDR2 is SYVADS in the germline V gene. Trimming pared 1 base from V and 2 bases from J, leaving 9 bases between. The CDR3 spans 15 residues. CDR3 DNA (partial): TGTGCCAGCAGTGATTCCACAGGGTCCAACGAA. Encoded protein: CASSDSTGSNE. From start to end, the CDR3 is CASSDSTGSNERLFF. Full variable domain (outside the CDR3, taken from reference TRBV13-3 and TRBJ1-4): EAAVTQSPRSKVAVTGGKVTLSCHQTNNHDYMYWYRQDTGHGLRLIHYSYVADSTEKGDIPDGYKASRPSQENFSLILELASLSQTAVYFCASSDSTGSNERLFFGHGTKLSVL.

There are a few counts of this clone. Gene names refer to mouse genes. The DNA ends 4 residues before the CDR3 does, and the rest of the CDR3 is filled in from the germline J gene. This chain links TRBV13-3 with TRBJ1-1; a weak D match, TRBD1 (6 bases). Trimming stripped 7 bases from V and 1 base from J, with 11 bases between. The germline CDR1 and CDR2 sequences are NNHDY and SYVADS. This CDR3 is built from 13 residues. The CDR3: CASSRDKNTEVFF. Incomplete CDR3 DNA: TGTGCCAGCTCCCGGGACAAAAACACA.

This clone has more than one count but fewer than ten. Mouse names are used for the genes. The read comes to an end 4 residues before the CDR3 does, leaving the germline J gene to fill in the end. The chain joins TRBV13-3 to TRBJ2-5; TRBD2 matches at 8 bases. CDR1 is NNHDY and CDR2 is SYVADS in the germline V gene. The J segment lost 2 bases and the V segment lost 1 base, leaving 6 bases of the junction unmatched. The CDR3 consists of 16 residues. CDR3 DNA, as far as it was read: TGTGCCAGCAGTGATTCGGGGGGGCGCTTCCAAGAC. Residues: CASSDSGGRFQD. The complete CDR3 sequence is CASSDSGGRFQDTQYF.

This clone has just a few counts. Germline and genes: mouse. The read is 4 residues too short to cover the CDR3 end, so that end is filled in from the germline J gene. The chain uses TRBV13-3 and TRBJ2-2; D is ambiguous. The CDR3 totals 13 residues. The germline gives CDR1 NNHDY, CDR2 SYVADS. Trimming removed 3 bases at V and 5 bases at J, with 8 bases between. This CDR3 is CASSGDGTGQLYF. The CDR3 bases that were read are TGTGCCAGCAGTGGAGATGGGACCGGG.

This clone appeared a few times. The gene names here belong to mouse. From the germline J gene comes the end of the CDR3, since the read stops 4 residues before it. The gene calls are TRBV13-1 and TRBJ2-5; TRBD2 agrees at 9 bases. The CDR3 length is 16 residues. CDR1 is NSHNY and CDR2 is SYGAGN in the germline V gene. Incomplete CDR3 DNA: TGTGCCAGCAGTGTTACGAGACTGGGGGAGGGGGAC. It yields the protein CASSVTRLGEGD. The CDR3 in full is CASSVTRLGEGDTQYF.

This clone showed up just a few times. Germline and genes here are mouse. The observed sequence ends 4 residues before the CDR3 terminus, with the missing tail filled in from the germline J gene. The chain carries TRBV19 and TRBJ2-4; D is uncertain. This CDR3 is built from 14 residues. V was trimmed by 2 bases and J by 0 bases, leaving 7 bases between them. Germline loops: CDR1 FNHDT, CDR2 SITEND (reference sequence). The DNA read from the CDR3 is TGTGCCAGCAGTATTGTGTTTAGTCAAAAC. Translating it yields CASSIVFSQN. The whole CDR3 sequence reads CASSIVFSQNTLYF.

A note on this clone: Gene names are the mouse ones. With the read ending 4 residues before the CDR3 end, the germline J gene is used to fill in that end. The chain couples TRBV17 to TRBJ2-1; 7 nucleotides match TRBD2. Germline V gene data show CDR1 as MNHDT and CDR2 as YYDKIL. This CDR3 region has 14 residues. With V trimmed by 4 bases and J by 1 base, 1 base remained unmatched. CDR3 loop: CASSTGGNYAEQFF. The CDR3 bases that were read are TGTGCTAGCAGTACTGGGGGAAACTATGCT. Together with reference TRBV17 and TRBJ2-1, the CDR3 gives the full variable domain: DTTVKQNPRYKLARVGKPVNLICSQTMNHDTMYWYQKKPNQAPKLLLFYYDKILNREADTFEKFQSSRPNNSFCSLYIGSAGLEYSAMYLCASSTGGNYAEQFFGPGTRLTVL.

As for this clone: Mouse gene names and germline throughout. The CDR3 end is not reached by the read, which stops 4 residues before it; the germline J gene fills it in. The gene calls are TRBV1 and TRBJ1-4, with a possible D match to TRBD1 (6 bases). This CDR3 is built from 16 residues. Germline CDR1 and CDR2: NSQYPW and LRSPGD (reference sequence). Trimming took off 2 bases at V and 6 bases at J, with 16 bases between the two ends. The sequenced CDR3 bases are TGCACCTGCAGTGCAAGAGGGACAAAGGGGCACGAA. Translation gives CTCSARGTKGHE. The complete CDR3 reads CTCSARGTKGHERLFF.

This clone was counted only a few times. Gene names denote mouse genes. With the read ending 4 residues before the CDR3 end, the germline J gene is used to fill in that end. This chain connects TRBV13-3 to TRBJ2-5; the D gene is possibly TRBD2 (6 bases). Trimming left V 3 bases short and J 1 base short, with 9 bases between. The germline V gene encodes CDR1 NNHDY and CDR2 SYVADS. CDR3 size: 14 residues. The CDR3 bases that were read are TGTGCCAGCAGTGCCTGGGGATACCAAGAC. It encodes CASSAWGYQD. The full CDR3 sequence reads CASSAWGYQDTQYF.

There are a few counts of this clone. The gene symbols are mouse symbols. Read sequence stops 4 residues before the CDR3 end, and the germline J gene provides the missing end. V gene TRBV19 combines with J gene TRBJ2-1; 9 bases are a match to TRBD2. Germline CDR1 reads FNHDT; CDR2 reads SITEND (reference sequence). V was pared by 3 bases and J by 4 bases, with 5 bases of the junction left unmatched. This CDR3 has 15 residues. The CDR3 protein is CASSTMTGGYAEQFF. The DNA read from the CDR3 is TGTGCCAGCAGTACGATGACTGGGGGTTATGCT.

There are many counts of this clone. The DNA translation disagrees with the TCRdb protein at residue 12, so the protein in this description comes from the DNA. Gene names denote mouse genes. The read terminates 3 residues ahead of where the CDR3 ends, so the germline J gene completes it. The gene calls are TRBV1 and TRBJ1-3, with a tentative D call TRBD1 (5 bases). From germline, CDR1 is NSQYPW and CDR2 LRSPGD (reference sequence). The CDR3 runs 15 residues. Trimming removed 2 bases at V and 2 bases at J, with 10 bases between. Here the CDR3 reads CTCSAQGRAGNTLYF. The sequenced CDR3 bases are TGCACCTGCAGTGCACAGGGAAGGGCTGGAAATACG.

This clone showed up just a few times. The listed genes are named as in mouse. The observed sequence ends 4 residues before the CDR3 terminus, with the missing tail filled in from the germline J gene. V usage is TRBV13-3 and J usage is TRBJ2-5, with a tentative D call TRBD2 (6 bases). The V gene's germline CDR1 is NNHDY and CDR2 SYVADS. This CDR3 is built from 12 residues. The sequenced part of the CDR3 DNA is TGTGCCACGGGGGGAGCGGGAGAC. It translates to CATGGAGD. The CDR3 in full is CATGGAGDTQYF.